This TCR beta chain comes out of a study of blood T cells in healthy people across ages. Study-wide points: For the donors, CMV status was unknown and possibly confounded expanded clonotype changes.

This clonotype came up many times. Its matching antigen is unknown. Healthy individuals of Caucasian origin from Russia, aged 6 to 90, served as donors. Between the trimmed V and J ends, which lost 0 bases and 6 bases, there was a span of 12 bases. This CDR3 contains 14 residues. In germline, CDR1 is MGHRA, CDR2 YSYEKL. A second about 7 to 11 cycle PCR used barcoded and J-beta primers. TCRdb used MiXCR to reprocess the 5' RACE reads, holding one entry per CDR3 protein. The sample contains about 1.7 million distinct CDR3 sequences, about 28% of which appear only once. The sample taken for sequencing was blood. This sequence joins TRBV4-1 and TRBJ2-7; D gene unclear. This clonotype originated in a woman younger than 45 in good health. The DNA of the CDR3 is TGCGCCAGCAGCCAAGATCCCTCATCCCCCGAGCAGTACTTC. Translation gives CASSQDPSSPEQYF.